One sample yielded the 14 T cell receptor beta chains listed below, sequenced in a study of blood T cell repertoires in COVID-19. Sequencing used immunoSEQ multiplex PCR; TCRdb keeps in-frame clones, though not all of them. Among roughly 59,000 clones listed, 65% to 80% were seen once. Sequencing was done on a sample of peripheral blood. These receptors were collected from a human donor in a cohort sampled during active COVID-19.

This rearrangement joins TRBV5-1 to TRBJ2-1; 8 bases are shared with TRBD1. There are 14 residues in the CDR3. Germline V lookup: CDR1 SGHRS, CDR2 YFSETQ. V gave up 2 bases and J gave up 6 bases; unmatched junction bases: 4. CDR3 DNA: TGCGCCAGCAGCTTCCGGGACAGGCTCAATGAGCAGTTCTTC. It yields the protein CASSFRDRLNEQFF. Full variable domain (outside the CDR3, taken from reference TRBV5-1 and TRBJ2-1): KAGVTQTPRYLIKTRGQQVTLSCSPISGHRSVSWYQQTPGQGLQFLFEYFSETQRNKGNFPGRFSGRQFSNSRSEMNVSTLELGDSALYLCASSFRDRLNEQFFGPGTRLTVL.

This clone was detected only once. This chain connects TRBV7-2 to TRBJ2-2, with a possible D match to TRBD2 (5 bases). The CDR3 sequence is 15 residues long. Trimming shortened V by 5 bases and J by 2 bases, and 12 bases separated the two germline ends. Germline CDR1 is SGHTA and CDR2 is FQGNSA. CDR3 sequence: CASSTGIYNTGELFF. Here the CDR3 DNA reads TGTGCCAGCAGCACCGGGATCTATAACACCGGGGAGCTGTTTTTT.

J is TRBJ2-4 and V is TRBV24-1, with D tentatively TRBD2 (6 bases). With 4 bases removed from V and 1 base from J, the gap between germline ends came to 10 bases. CDR1 and CDR2 (germline): KGHDR, SFDVKD. The CDR3 is 15 residues long. In DNA, the CDR3 is TGTGCCACCAGTGACTCGGGGAGGGCCAAAAACATTCAGTACTTC. Translated: CATSDSGRAKNIQYF.

This chain connects TRBV7-9 to TRBJ2-1; D is perhaps TRBD1 (6 bases). Deletions cut 5 bases from V and 5 bases from J, with 10 bases between. The CDR3 contains 13 residues. The germline V gene has CDR1 SEHNR and CDR2 FQNEAQ (reference sequence). The CDR3 DNA follows: TGTGCCAGCAGCCTCGGACAGAACAATGAGCAGTTCTTC. Amino acids: CASSLGQNNEQFF.

This chain connects TRBV18 to TRBJ2-7, with 7 positions matching TRBD1. The CDR3 length is 15 residues. The V gene end was trimmed by 4 bases and the J gene end by 6 bases; junction bases not matched to a gene: 12. Germline V gene lookup returns CDR1 KGHSH and CDR2 LQKENI. The CDR3 loop reads CASSRGQSRAGEQYF. In DNA form, the CDR3 reads TGTGCCAGCTCACGGGGACAGTCGAGGGCGGGCGAGCAGTACTTC.

The chain has TRBV7-8 and TRBJ2-7, with D unclear. The CDR3 loop spans 16 amino acids. V lost 2 bases to trimming and J lost 5 bases, with 19 bases between them. Germline V CDR1 and CDR2: SGHVS, FQNEAQ. CDR3 residues: CASSLMKTAQPHEQYF. In nucleotides, the CDR3 is TGTGCCAGCAGCTTAATGAAAACAGCCCAACCCCACGAGCAGTACTTC.

The rearrangement joins TRBV6-4 to TRBJ2-1, with TRBD2 matching 8 bases. V lost 5 bases to trimming and J lost 7 bases; unmatched junction nucleotides: 16. Germline assignment: CDR1 MRHNA and CDR2 SNTAGT. The CDR3 covers 17 residues. The DNA of the CDR3 is TGTGCCAGCAGTAGGGGAGCGGGAGCGTACGGTCGGAATGAGCAGTTCTTC. Encoded protein: CASSRGAGAYGRNEQFF.

The J gene is TRBJ1-1, the V gene TRBV24-1; TRBD1 matches at 9 bases. The trim removed 10 bases at V and 4 bases at J, leaving 6 bases unmatched. CDR3 size: 13 residues. The V gene's germline CDR1 is KGHDR and CDR2 SFDVKD. The CDR3 region is CATKGQGGTEAFF. CDR3 DNA: TGTGCCACAAAGGGACAGGGCGGCACTGAAGCTTTCTTT.

The J gene is TRBJ2-7, the V gene TRBV25-1; possibly TRBD2 for D (5 bases). Germline CDR1 reads MGHDK; CDR2 reads SYGVNS. Trimming stripped 8 bases from V and 4 bases from J, with 12 bases between. The CDR3 has 12 amino acids. The CDR3 DNA follows: TGTGCCAGCTCGGACGGACTGTACGAGCAGTACTTC. Amino acid sequence: CASSDGLYEQYF.

The CDR3 protein is CASLRDRNTGELFF. CDR3 DNA: TGTGCCAGCCTCCGGGACAGAAACACCGGGGAGCTGTTTTTT. This chain links TRBV19 with TRBJ2-2, with TRBD1 identical over 7 bases. The V gene end was trimmed by 9 bases and the J gene end by 2 bases; junction bases not matched to a gene: 6. Looked up from germline, CDR1 is LNHDA and CDR2 is SQIVND (reference sequence). This CDR3 region has 14 residues.

About this clone itself: The identical CDR3 is also encoded by other nucleotide sequences in the sample. The V and J genes are TRBV9 and TRBJ2-5, with 11 bases that match TRBD1. The CDR3 spans 15 residues. The J segment lost 5 bases and the V segment lost 2 bases, leaving 5 bases of the junction unmatched. Germline lookup yields CDR1 SGDLS and CDR2 YYNGEE. CDR3 residues: CASSVGQGARETQYF. CDR3 in DNA: TGTGCCAGCAGCGTTGGACAGGGGGCAAGGGAGACCCAGTACTTC.

The rearrangement joins TRBV5-6 to TRBJ2-7; TRBD1 agrees at 10 bases. The CDR3 sequence is 16 residues long. Germline V CDR1 and CDR2: SGHDT, YYEEEE. The junction had 10 bases not matched to a gene; V was cut back by 4 bases and J by 3 bases. CDR3 DNA: TGTGCCAGCAGCCGGGACAGGGGCATGGTCAACTACGAGCAGTACTTC. It is translated as CASSRDRGMVNYEQYF.

The genes are TRBV7-2 and TRBJ2-5; 13 nucleotides match TRBD2. This CDR3 is built from 17 residues. Germline CDR1 is SGHTA and CDR2 is FQGNSA. Trimming cost V 4 bases and J 5 bases; bases outside gene matches: 10. The CDR3 DNA is TGTGCCAGCAGCTCAGGACTAGCGGGAGCGTGGAGGGAGACCCAGTACTTC. This translates into CASSSGLAGAWRETQYF.

The gene calls are TRBV6-4 and TRBJ1-5; a weak D match, TRBD1 (6 bases). CDR3 size: 18 residues. Germline CDR1 and CDR2: MRHNA and SNTAGT. Between the trimmed V and J ends, which lost 5 bases and 1 base, there was a span of 21 bases. CDR3 nucleotides: TGTGCCAGCAGTCCCCCTGGGGGGGGGCCTTTGAGCAATCAGCCCCAGCATTTT. Protein sequence: CASSPPGGGPLSNQPQHF.